This entry concerns a single T cell receptor (beta chain). The antigen remains undetermined. Assay used: immunoSEQ multiplex PCR; TCRdb lists only in-frame clones, some missing. The sample records roughly 1 million clones, around 78% being singletons. This entry belongs to a study of shared clonotypes between healthy human individuals. The CDR3 totals 15 residues. J lost 4 bases, V lost 5 bases, and 9 bases had no gene match. Per the germline V gene, CDR1 is GTSNPN and CDR2 is SVGIG (reference sequence). A CD45RA-negative memory subset and a CD45RA+ naive subset were separated from the CD4+ cells. General study findings and limits: Estimated richness was generally greater in naive than memory subsets.

The source of this sequence is a man younger than 35 in good health. Some clones in this sample may be carry-over from other donors' samples. The rearrangement joins TRBV30 to TRBJ1-3, with 9 bases aligning to TRBD1. Sequenced input: memory CD4+ T cells from PBMCs. Noted subset: CD45RA-negative fraction. The CDR3 reads CAWARDRAGGNTIYF. The DNA for the CDR3 is TGTGCCTGGGCCCGGGACAGGGCAGGCGGAAACACCATATATTTT. Using reference TRBV30 and TRBJ1-3 for the parts outside the CDR3, the full variable domain is SQTIHQWPATLVQPVGSPLSLECTVEGTSNPNLYWYRQAAGRGLQLLFYSVGIGQISSEVPQNLSASRPQDRQFILSSKKLLLSDSGFYLCAWARDRAGGNTIYFGEGSWLTVV.